Below are 29 T cell receptor beta chains sequenced from a single sample in a study of blood T cell repertoires in COVID-19. Repertoires were generated with immunoSEQ multiplex PCR, while TCRdb's copy carries only in-frame clones and drops some. This table has fewer than 200,000 clones, around 81% appearing once. The material sequenced was peripheral blood. The receptors stem from a woman of 80 years or more with COVID-19, enrolled during active disease.

The chain is built from TRBV6-5 and TRBJ2-3; 9 nucleotides line up with TRBD2. Germline trimming cut 0 bases from V and 5 bases from J; bases unmatched to any gene: 6. Looked up from germline, CDR1 is MNHEY and CDR2 is SVGAGI. The CDR3 is 16 residues long. The CDR3 DNA reads TGTGCCAGCAGTTACTCAGGCGGGGGGGCGGTAGATACGCAGTATTTT. It is translated as CASSYSGGGAVDTQYF.

This chain uses TRBV7-9 with TRBJ1-2; D uncertain. CDR3 length: 15 amino acids. The germline gives CDR1 SEHNR, CDR2 FQNEAQ (reference sequence). The germline V and J ends were trimmed by 5 bases and 7 bases, with 20 bases remaining between them. The CDR3: CASSNYSRSPFGYTF. The CDR3 DNA is TGTGCCAGCAGCAATTACTCCCGCTCCCCGTTTGGCTACACCTTC.

The chain employs TRBV7-6 and TRBJ1-1; perhaps TRBD1 as D (6 bases). V dropped 5 bases and J dropped 11 bases, with 18 bases sitting between them. The CDR3 is 13 residues long. The germline gives CDR1 SGHVS, CDR2 FNYEAQ. The CDR3 sequence: CASSLGQSQEAFF. DNA for the CDR3: TGTGCCAGCAGCCTCGGACAGTCCCAGGAGGCTTTCTTT.

V usage is TRBV5-5 and J usage is TRBJ1-3; unclear D gene. Per germline, CDR1 SGHKS and CDR2 YYEKEE (reference sequence). Trimming took 2 bases from V and 0 from J, leaving 3 bases between them. The CDR3 contains 13 residues. CDR3 amino acids: CASSFRSGNTIYF. The CDR3 coding sequence is TGTGCCAGCAGCTTCCGCTCTGGAAACACCATATATTTT.

On this clone: Additional DNA sequences in this sample encode the identical CDR3. The chain has TRBV4-1 and TRBJ1-1; no definite D call. This CDR3 contains 14 residues. Germline V gives CDR1 MGHRA, CDR2 YSYEKL. Deletions cut 1 base from V and 0 bases from J, with 6 bases between. DNA of the CDR3: TGCGCCAGCAGCCAAGTGTCGTTGAACACTGAAGCTTTCTTT. It translates to CASSQVSLNTEAFF.

The chain links TRBV4-2 to TRBJ1-2; D is perhaps TRBD1 (6 bases). Trimming took 0 bases from V and 3 from J, leaving 14 bases between them. This CDR3 contains 16 residues. Germline V CDR1 and CDR2: LGHNA, YNFKEQ. The CDR3 region has the DNA TGTGCCAGCAGCCAAGATCGGGGGGCTAACTACTATGGCTACACCTTC. Its protein product is CASSQDRGANYYGYTF.

The rearrangement uses TRBV9 and TRBJ1-1; weak D call: TRBD1 (6 bases). Germline CDR1 reads SGDLS; CDR2 reads YYNGEE. The CDR3 loop spans 14 amino acids. V lost 3 bases to trimming and J lost 9 bases, with 18 bases between them. Here the CDR3 reads CASSGRDTNYKAFF. In DNA form, the CDR3 reads TGTGCCAGCAGCGGCCGGGACACAAATTACAAAGCTTTCTTT.

In DNA form, the CDR3 reads TGTGCCAGCAGCCCCTCCGGGACTAGCGAGATCTACGAGCAGTACTTC. Amino acids: CASSPSGTSEIYEQYF. This chain joins TRBV7-2 and TRBJ2-7, with TRBD2 matching over 10 bases. The germline V gene has CDR1 SGHTA and CDR2 FQGNSA. This CDR3 comprises 16 residues. With 5 bases clipped from V and 3 bases from J, the junction kept 10 bases outside the gene matches.

This clone was seen once. This chain connects TRBV10-3 to TRBJ1-2, with 8 bases that match TRBD1. The CDR3 is 14 residues long. The ends lost 6 bases at V and 0 bases at J; junction bases unmatched: 3. Germline-derived CDR1 and CDR2 are ENHRY and SYGVKD. The CDR3 coding sequence is TGTGCCATCAGGGGGGACAGGACTAACTATGGCTACACCTTC. Its translation is CAIRGDRTNYGYTF.

The V call is TRBV6-2 or TRBV6-3, the J call TRBJ1-5; TRBD1 might be the D (5 bases). The CDR3 loop spans 14 amino acids. V was shortened by 2 bases and J by 4 bases, with 9 bases between the two germline ends. Germline V gene sequence: CDR1 MNHEY, CDR2 SVGEGT. CDR3 DNA sequence: TGTGCCAGCAGTTACAGGACAACTAATCAGCCCCAGCATTTT. Residues: CASSYRTTNQPQHF.

The chain joins TRBV10-3 to TRBJ2-7; 10 nucleotides agree with TRBD1. Germline lookup yields CDR1 ENHRY and CDR2 SYGVKD. The CDR3 is 14 amino acids. Trimming at V came to 10 bases and at J to 4 bases, leaving 10 bases not matched to a gene. The CDR3 DNA reads as TGTGCCAGTGCGGGACAGGGGAGTTTATACGAGCAGTACTTC. Encoded protein: CASAGQGSLYEQYF.

The genes are TRBV6-5 and TRBJ1-5; D gene uncertain. Germline-derived CDR1 and CDR2 are MNHEY and SVGAGI. This CDR3 has 13 amino acids. Trimming took 3 bases from V and 4 from J, leaving 7 bases between them. As DNA, the CDR3 is TGTGCCAGCAGTTATCCGGGGAATCAGCCCCAGCATTTT. It codes for CASSYPGNQPQHF.

The chain is built from TRBV6-1 and TRBJ1-1; perhaps TRBD1 as D (5 bases). Germline V gene sequence: CDR1 MNHNS, CDR2 SASEGT. The V and J ends lost 6 bases and 3 bases respectively, with 14 bases between them. The CDR3 runs to 14 residues. The CDR3 reads CASRRGQDDTEAFF. CDR3 sequence (DNA): TGTGCCAGCAGACGCGGACAAGACGACACTGAAGCTTTCTTT.

This chain joins TRBV6-6 and TRBJ2-3; no firm D call. V was trimmed by 0 bases and J by 2 bases, leaving 6 bases between them. The CDR3 is 14 amino acids. The germline V gene has CDR1 MNHNY and CDR2 SVGAGI (reference sequence). This CDR3 reads CASSYSASTDTQYF. In nucleotides, the CDR3 is TGTGCCAGCAGTTACTCGGCCTCCACAGATACGCAGTATTTT.

V and J are TRBV13 and TRBJ1-2, with D tentatively TRBD1 (6 bases). Germline V CDR1 and CDR2: PRHDT, FYEKMQ (reference sequence). Trimming stripped 2 bases from V and 6 bases from J, with 16 bases between. The CDR3 extends over 15 amino acids. The CDR3 spells CASSLSRGSLDGYTF. As DNA, the CDR3 is TGTGCCAGCAGCTTATCCAGGGGTTCGTTAGATGGCTACACCTTC.

The chain couples TRBV10-3 to TRBJ1-1; 8 nucleotides align to TRBD1. Trimming at V came to 7 bases and at J to 1 base, leaving 5 bases not matched to a gene. The CDR3 loop spans 14 amino acids. CDR1 ENHRY and CDR2 SYGVKD come from the germline V gene. As DNA, the CDR3 is TGTGCCATCAAGGGGGACAGGACGAACACTGAAGCTTTCTTT. Protein: CAIKGDRTNTEAFF.

The rearrangement links TRBV27 to TRBJ2-1; TRBD2 agrees at 10 bases. This CDR3 region has 16 residues. Germline V lookup: CDR1 MNHEY, CDR2 SMNVEV (reference sequence). J lost 2 bases, V lost 5 bases, and 6 bases had no gene match. The CDR3 loop is CASSLQTSGPYNEQFF. CDR3 bases: TGTGCCAGCAGTCTCCAGACTAGCGGGCCCTACAATGAGCAGTTCTTC.

This clone was detected once. This rearrangement joins TRBV28 to TRBJ2-4; 14 nucleotides match TRBD2. The germline gives CDR1 MDHEN, CDR2 SYDVKM. The CDR3 is 18 amino acids. V lost 6 bases, J lost 1 base, and 8 bases stayed unmatched. This CDR3 is CASRTGTSGSGAKNIQYF. CDR3 bases: TGTGCCAGCAGAACCGGGACTAGCGGGAGCGGGGCCAAAAACATTCAGTACTTC.

This sequence joins TRBV19 and TRBJ1-4, with 7 bases that match TRBD1. J was trimmed by 8 bases and V by 6 bases; bases with no gene match: 9. CDR3 length: 14 residues. Germline CDR1 is LNHDA and CDR2 is SQIVND (reference sequence). This chain's CDR3 is CASSNGQDREKLFF. CDR3 DNA sequence: TGTGCCAGTAGCAATGGACAGGACAGGGAAAAACTGTTTTTT.

The chain employs TRBV28 and TRBJ2-4, with 8 bases aligning to TRBD1. The trim removed 5 bases at V and 8 bases at J, leaving 8 bases unmatched. This CDR3 is 14 amino acids long. The V gene's germline CDR1 is MDHEN and CDR2 SYDVKM. This CDR3 is CASSGQGRMYIQYF. The CDR3 DNA reads as TGTGCCAGCAGTGGACAGGGCCGTATGTACATTCAGTACTTC.

The rearrangement uses TRBV20-1 and TRBJ1-6; D is unclear. This CDR3 contains 15 residues. Germline CDR1 is DFQATT and CDR2 is SNEGSKA (reference sequence). V lost 3 bases and J 4 bases, leaving 13 bases between the germline ends. The CDR3 nucleotides are TGCAGTGCTAGTTCACCCGGTTCTTATAATTCACCCCTCCACTTT. Its translation: CSASSPGSYNSPLHF.

V gene TRBV4-2 combines with J gene TRBJ2-2, with 7 bases lining up with TRBD2. The CDR3 covers 14 residues. CDR1 is LGHNA and CDR2 is YNFKEQ in the germline V gene. Trimming cost V 0 bases and J 13 bases; bases outside gene matches: 8. The CDR3 sequence: CASSQDLGGSRLFF. The CDR3 DNA reads TGTGCCAGCAGCCAAGATCTGGGGGGGAGTAGGCTGTTTTTT.

This clone showed up just once. This chain links TRBV6-5 with TRBJ1-4, with D tentatively TRBD1 (6 bases). The germline CDR1 and CDR2 sequences are MNHEY and SVGAGI. The CDR3 totals 14 residues. V shed 5 bases and J shed 8 bases, with 15 bases lying between them. The CDR3 bases are TGTGCCAGCAGTCTCGGGGGGGCTGGGGAAAAACTGTTTTTT. As protein: CASSLGGAGEKLFF.

In its sample, this clone was seen once. The V and J genes are TRBV9 and TRBJ1-1; no definite D call. The V and J ends lost 0 bases and 7 bases respectively, with 7 bases between them. The CDR3 is made up of 12 amino acids. Germline CDR1 and CDR2: SGDLS and YYNGEE. The CDR3: CASSVGLDEAFF. The DNA for the CDR3 is TGTGCCAGCAGCGTAGGGCTAGATGAAGCTTTCTTT.

The CDR3 nucleotides are TGTGCCAGCAGCCAAGATTCGAGGCAGCCCCAGCATTTT. This codes for CASSQDSRQPQHF. The chain couples TRBV3-1 (or the pseudogene TRBV3-2) to TRBJ1-5; D remains ambiguous. Trimming shortened V by 0 bases and J by 7 bases, and 7 bases separated the two germline ends. CDR1 is LGHDT and CDR2 is YNNKEL in the germline V gene (reference sequence). The CDR3 loop spans 13 amino acids.

In the case of this clone: Different DNA sequences within this sample yield the same CDR3. This sequence joins TRBV28 and TRBJ2-7, with 7 bases identical to TRBD1. Germline lookup yields CDR1 MDHEN and CDR2 SYDVKM. This CDR3 is 12 amino acids long. V gave up 5 bases and J gave up 4 bases; unmatched junction bases: 2. Written as DNA, the CDR3 is TGTGCCAGCAGTCTACAGGGGTACGAGCAGTACTTC. Its translation: CASSLQGYEQYF.

This sequence joins TRBV5-1 and TRBJ2-1; the match to TRBD2 covers 10 bases. V shed 2 bases and J 1 base; nucleotides not matched to a gene: 3. CDR1 and CDR2 from the germline V gene are SGHRS and YFSETQ. CDR3 length: 16 residues. CDR3 sequence reads: CASSFAAGGSYNEQFF. The CDR3 DNA reads TGCGCCAGCAGCTTTGCAGCGGGGGGGTCCTACAATGAGCAGTTCTTC.

The chain uses TRBV7-8 and TRBJ2-1, with TRBD2 identical over 9 bases. Trimming removed 8 bases from V and 8 bases from J; junction bases left unmatched: 10. Germline V gives CDR1 SGHVS, CDR2 FQNEAQ. CDR3 length: 14 amino acids. The CDR3 loop is CASSVRSGRYEQFF. As DNA, the CDR3 is TGTGCCAGCTCCGTCCGGAGCGGGAGGTATGAGCAGTTCTTC. The complete variable domain, with remaining parts taken from reference TRBV7-8 and TRBJ2-1, reads GAGVSQSPRYKVAKRGQDVALRCDPISGHVSLFWYQQALGQGPEFLTYFQNEAQLDKSGLPSDRFFAERPEGSVSTLKIQRTQQEDSAVYLCASSVRSGRYEQFFGPGTRLTVL.

The CDR3, as DNA: TGTGCCAGCAGCCTAAGACAGTATGGCTACACCTTC. Its protein is CASSLRQYGYTF. The chain has TRBV6-2 or TRBV6-3 and TRBJ1-2; D is perhaps TRBD1 (5 bases). V gave up 6 bases and J gave up 5 bases, with 10 bases separating them. The CDR3 is made up of 12 amino acids. Germline V CDR1 and CDR2: MNHEY, SVGEGT.